The TCR beta chain described here comes from a study of beta chain features in type 1 diabetes. General study points: The naive, central memory and Treg TCRB repertoires looked more alike in patients than they did in healthy donors.

Every isolated RNA sample was fully reverse transcribed, so sequencing captured expressed TCRB transcripts. TCRdb keeps only in-frame clones here, not all; method: immunoSEQ multiplex PCR. Altogether fewer than 650,000 clones are present, about 16% being singletons, with the ten largest covering approximately 0.087%. A note on this clone: Its antigen is unidentified. The same CDR3 arises from other DNA sequences in this sample as well.

The sequence derives from a man in his late teens or twenties in good health. Sequenced: naive CD4+ T cells from blood.

The CDR3 loop is CASSTGTGNTEAFF. DNA of the CDR3: TGTGCCAGCAGCACCGGGACAGGTAACACTGAAGCTTTCTTT. J is TRBJ1-1 and V is TRBV7-3, with 8 bases lining up with TRBD1. Germline V lookup: CDR1 SGHTA, CDR2 FQGTGA. The CDR3 sequence is 14 residues long. With V trimmed by 5 bases and J by 2 bases, 4 bases remained unmatched.